The clone carrying this TCR beta chain was seen a handful of times. The CDR3 extends over 18 amino acids. Trimming cost V 0 bases and J 7 bases, with 21 bases left between them. The germline V gene encodes CDR1 MNHEY and CDR2 SMNVEV (reference sequence). MiXCR was run by TCRdb on the RT-PCR reads, yielding one entry per CDR3 protein. The sample gives under 200,000 distinct CDR3 sequences, 20% to 25% of which show up once; 25% to 30% is in the top ten. These data originate in a study of patients and donors after allogeneic stem cell transplantation. Sequencing input: blood, either unsorted or a sorted T cell fraction (not recorded which). This receptor was obtained from a human donor who was either an allogeneic HSCT recipient or a stem cell or donor lymphocyte infusion donor (not recorded which). It is not recorded whose cells these are; they may come from a transplant donor. This sequence joins TRBV27 and TRBJ2-2; D may be TRBD2 (5 bases). The CDR3 spells CASSLSPPVIIGDGELFF. The CDR3 region has the DNA TGTGCCAGCAGTTTATCGCCCCCCGTTATAATCGGGGACGGGGAGCTGTTTTTT.